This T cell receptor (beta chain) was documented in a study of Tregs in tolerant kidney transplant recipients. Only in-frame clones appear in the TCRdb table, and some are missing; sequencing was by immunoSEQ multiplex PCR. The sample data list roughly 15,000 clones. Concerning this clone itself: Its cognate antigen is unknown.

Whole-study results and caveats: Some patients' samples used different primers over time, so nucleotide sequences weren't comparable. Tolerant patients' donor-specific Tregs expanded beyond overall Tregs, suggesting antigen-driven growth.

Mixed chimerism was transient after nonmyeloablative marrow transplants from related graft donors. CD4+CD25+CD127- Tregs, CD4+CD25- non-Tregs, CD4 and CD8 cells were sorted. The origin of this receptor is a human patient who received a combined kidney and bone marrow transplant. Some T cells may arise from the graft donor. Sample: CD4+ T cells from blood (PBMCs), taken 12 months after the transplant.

CDR3 sequence reads: CASSTTGLSGSGTGELFF. CDR3 DNA (partial): TGTGCCAGCAGTACCACCGGGCTGAGCGGGAGTGGAACCGGGGAG. The chain has TRBV28 and TRBJ2-2; TRBD2 matches at 8 bases. The CDR3 goes on 3 residues after the read ends, and that part is filled in from the germline J gene. CDR3 length: 18 residues. The J segment lost 5 bases and the V segment lost 5 bases, leaving 16 bases of the junction unmatched. CDR1 is MDHEN and CDR2 is SYDVKM in the germline V gene.